Each of the 13 T cell receptor beta chains below was sequenced from the same sample in a study of T cells expressing NK-cell markers (TCRdb year 2020). Preparation of the library involved 5' RACE. The data were produced on an Illumina HiSeq 2000. Each CDR3 protein sequence appears as one entry after TCRdb reprocessed the reads, and no DNA is included. The sample table holds some 500,000 distinct CDR3 sequences. Clones ranked in the top ten supply 1.4% of the sample. Source material: blood T cells: a sorted CD56 or NKG2C T cell subset, CD4+ or CD8+ T cells, or bulk PBMC T cells (not recorded which). These TCRs come from a woman between 45 and 65 years old in good health. Donor details come from another sample of the same person, matched by shared clones.

This chain uses TRBV6-6 with TRBJ2-2; lacking DNA, the TRBD1 call made by TCRdb goes unchecked. Germline assignment: CDR1 MNHNY and CDR2 SVGAGI (reference sequence). This CDR3 has 13 residues. The CDR3 is CASSERGPGELFF.

The rearrangement joins TRBV9 to TRBJ2-3; the D call of TRBD2 rests on TCRdb alone, since no DNA is present to check it. This CDR3 contains 15 residues. CDR1 and CDR2 (germline): SGDLS, YYNGEE. The chain's CDR3 is CASRSGAAYTDTQYF.

The rearrangement joins TRBV10-2 to TRBJ2-6. The CDR3 extends over 13 amino acids. Per germline, CDR1 WSHSY and CDR2 SAAADI. CDR3 in amino acids: CASKTGIPNVLTF.

The chain links TRBV5-5 to TRBJ1-2; TCRdb selects TRBD1, and the lack of DNA leaves this call unchecked. The V gene's germline CDR1 is SGHKS and CDR2 YYEKEE (reference sequence). This CDR3 is 12 amino acids long. CDR3 amino acids: CASSGRGDGYTF.

V usage is TRBV20-1 and J usage is TRBJ2-1. Looked up from germline, CDR1 is DFQATT and CDR2 is SNEGSKA (reference sequence). The CDR3 length is 16 residues. CDR3 sequence: CSARDRLAGRYNEQFF.

The chain employs TRBV6-5 and TRBJ1-1; TCRdb's D gene call, TRBD1, goes unchecked for lack of DNA. In germline, CDR1 is MNHEY, CDR2 SVGAGI. The CDR3 consists of 16 residues. The CDR3 sequence is CASSYLGGQGVYEAFF.

V is TRBV6-5 and J is TRBJ2-1. Germline assignment: CDR1 MNHEY and CDR2 SVGAGI. The CDR3 consists of 15 residues. CDR3 loop: CASMMTGGLHNEQFF.

The rearrangement joins TRBV7-6 to TRBJ2-1. The germline V gene has CDR1 SGHVS and CDR2 FNYEAQ. The CDR3 consists of 15 residues. Here the CDR3 reads CASSLTSVRSNEQFF.

The chain employs TRBV2 and TRBJ2-7. This CDR3 spans 14 amino acids. Germline V lookup: CDR1 SNHLY, CDR2 FYNNEI. Here the CDR3 reads CATSQAAAAYEQYF.

This rearrangement joins TRBV11-2 to TRBJ2-5; TCRdb indicates TRBD1, and absent DNA this call remains unverified. The CDR3 is 15 residues long. Germline values: CDR1 SGHAT, CDR2 FQNNGV. CDR3 residues: CASSPADGRGETQYF.

V gene TRBV6-5 combines with J gene TRBJ2-3; TCRdb indicates TRBD1, and absent DNA this call remains unverified. Germline CDR1 reads MNHEY; CDR2 reads SVGAGI. CDR3 length equals 15 residues. CDR3 in amino acids: CASSGWAQGGGTQYF.

This chain links TRBV20-1 with TRBJ2-6; as DNA is missing, the TRBD1 call by TCRdb cannot be tested. Germline CDR1 and CDR2: DFQATT and SNEGSKA (reference sequence). This CDR3 is 14 amino acids long. The CDR3 loop reads CSARQPGTGQVLTF.

This chain links TRBV19 with TRBJ2-3; lacking DNA, the TRBD2 call made by TCRdb goes unchecked. The CDR3 extends over 15 amino acids. Germline CDR1 LNHDA, CDR2 SQIVND (reference sequence). This CDR3 is CASSELAGSTDTQYF.